This TCR beta chain was observed in a study of Graves' ophthalmopathy and Graves' hyperthyroidism. RNA served as the template for amplifying TCR beta CDR3 regions. Second-round multiplex PCR followed a first-round RT-PCR using HTBI primers. Via MiXCR, TCRdb re-called the multiplex PCR reads, giving one row per CDR3 protein. The data hold around 660,000 distinct CDR3 sequences, with 35% to 50% observed a single time. Trimming pared 0 bases from V and 0 bases from J, leaving 6 bases between. Germline CDR1 LGHNA, CDR2 YNFKEQ. This CDR3 is built from 16 residues. This clonotype was observed many times. This sequence joins TRBV4-2 and TRBJ2-6; D not resolved. Sequenced sample: peripheral blood. This TCR was sampled from an adult man with Graves' ophthalmopathy. CDR3 region: CASSQEPNSGANVLTF. CDR3 nucleotide sequence: TGTGCCAGCAGCCAAGAACCAAACTCTGGGGCCAACGTCCTGACTTTC.